Below, 14 T cell receptor beta chains from the same sample are listed, as sequenced in a study of T cell changes during pregnancy in multiple sclerosis. Generated by immunoSEQ multiplex PCR, the TCRdb table keeps only in-frame clones and is missing some. Of approximately 65,000 clones in the sample, about 91% were seen once. Sequencing used CD4+ T cells from peripheral blood mononuclear cells, obtained in the first trimester of pregnancy. The receptors here all came from a female donor with multiple sclerosis, enrolled in a pregnancy study.

The rearrangement links TRBV5-1 to TRBJ2-5; 7 nucleotides agree with TRBD2. Germline V gene sequence: CDR1 SGHRS, CDR2 YFSETQ. The CDR3 is 15 amino acids. The J segment lost 10 bases and the V segment lost 1 base, leaving 13 bases of the junction unmatched. The DNA of the CDR3 is TGCGCCAGCAGCTTGCCGGAGGGACTACAATCGGGCCAGTACTTC. Its translation: CASSLPEGLQSGQYF. The full variable domain, its missing parts supplied by reference TRBV5-1 and TRBJ2-5, is KAGVTQTPRYLIKTRGQQVTLSCSPISGHRSVSWYQQTPGQGLQFLFEYFSETQRNKGNFPGRFSGRQFSNSRSEMNVSTLELGDSALYLCASSLPEGLQSGQYFGPGTRLLVL.

This chain connects TRBV11-1 to TRBJ1-2, with 7 bases identical to TRBD1. The length of the CDR3 is 19 residues. The germline gives CDR1 SGHAT, CDR2 FQDESV (reference sequence). Germline trimming cut 4 bases from V and 8 bases from J; bases unmatched to any gene: 25. The CDR3 coding sequence is TGTGCCAGCAGCTCCGGAACAGCAGGGCAGGGGGTGCTTTCGTGGGGCTACACCTTC. Protein sequence: CASSSGTAGQGVLSWGYTF.

This clone is a singleton in its sample. The chain couples TRBV11-3 to TRBJ2-2; a possible D gene is TRBD2 (5 bases). V lost 3 bases, J lost 6 bases, and 8 bases lay in between. The CDR3 contains 13 residues. Germline V gene data show CDR1 as SGHNT and CDR2 as YENEEA. The chain's CDR3 is CASSFRRAGELFF. In nucleotides, the CDR3 is TGTGCCAGCAGCTTTCGGCGGGCCGGGGAGCTGTTTTTT.

This clone was detected only once. The chain uses TRBV6-8 and TRBJ2-3, with unresolved D. The V gene lost 11 bases and the J gene lost 3 bases, with 6 bases spanning the gap. The length of the CDR3 is 10 residues. The V gene's germline CDR1 is MNHGY and CDR2 SAAAGT. CDR3 coding DNA: TGTGCCGGGCAAACAGATACGCAGTATTTT. Its translation is CAGQTDTQYF.

The CDR3 coding sequence is TGTGCCAGCAGCCTACTGGGAGGGGATAATGAAAAACTGTTTTTT. As protein: CASSLLGGDNEKLFF. The gene calls are TRBV13 and TRBJ1-4; possible D gene TRBD1, 5 bases. CDR3 size: 15 residues. Germline V gives CDR1 PRHDT, CDR2 FYEKMQ (reference sequence). V shed 5 bases and J shed 4 bases, with 14 bases lying between them.

This sequence joins TRBV2 and TRBJ1-1, with 8 bases lining up with TRBD1. Germline values: CDR1 SNHLY, CDR2 FYNNEI. This CDR3 comprises 15 residues. V dropped 3 bases and J dropped 5; count of bases not matched to a gene: 8. In nucleotides, the CDR3 is TGTGCCAGCAGTGACCAGGGGGCGCGGGCAACTGAAGCTTTCTTT. Protein: CASSDQGARATEAFF.

The rearrangement uses TRBV18 and TRBJ2-1; TRBD1 agrees at 10 bases. Germline V gene data show CDR1 as KGHSH and CDR2 as LQKENI. The V gene end was trimmed by 3 bases and the J gene end by 5 bases; junction bases not matched to a gene: 1. The CDR3 consists of 14 residues. Here the CDR3 DNA reads TGTGCCAGCTCACCCGACAGGGGGCACAATGAGCAGTTCTTC. Amino acid sequence: CASSPDRGHNEQFF.

The chain recombines TRBV7-6 with TRBJ2-2, with 11 positions matching TRBD1. J gave up 4 bases and V 4 bases, and 2 bases lay outside the gene matches. The length of the CDR3 is 15 residues. Germline CDR1 reads SGHVS; CDR2 reads FNYEAQ. In DNA form, the CDR3 reads TGTGCCAGCAGCTCCGGGACAGGGGGCACCGGGGAGCTGTTTTTT. The encoded protein is CASSSGTGGTGELFF.

The chain has TRBV28 and TRBJ2-1, with 11 bases lining up with TRBD2. CDR1 is MDHEN, CDR2 SYDVKM, per germline. J gave up 4 bases and V 7 bases, and 6 bases lay outside the gene matches. The length of the CDR3 is 15 residues. CDR3 nucleotides: TGTGCCAGCACTCCTAGCGGGGGGTGGTACAATGAGCAGTTCTTC. It specifies CASTPSGGWYNEQFF.

The chain is built from TRBV18 and TRBJ1-1, with a tentative D call TRBD1 (5 bases). CDR1 is KGHSH and CDR2 is LQKENI in the germline V gene. Trimming shortened V by 2 bases and J by 4 bases, and 8 bases separated the two germline ends. This CDR3 comprises 13 residues. The CDR3 spells CASSPDQGTEAFF. The CDR3 nucleotides are TGTGCCAGCTCACCAGACCAGGGCACTGAAGCTTTCTTT.

The chain couples TRBV4-3 to TRBJ2-3, with a possible D match to TRBD1 (5 bases). CDR3 length: 14 amino acids. Germline assignment: CDR1 LGHNA and CDR2 YSLEER. Trimming took off 4 bases at V and 0 bases at J, with 8 bases between the two ends. The CDR3 bases are TGCGCCAGCAGCCCTTCAGGGAGCACAGATACGCAGTATTTT. Encoded protein: CASSPSGSTDTQYF.

Of note for this clone: The junction shows a germline mismatch at one end, possibly a read error. The chain uses TRBV18 and TRBJ1-2; D might be TRBD1 (5 bases). The CDR3 loop spans 16 amino acids. The germline V gene has CDR1 KGHSH and CDR2 LQKENI. Here the CDR3 reads CASSPPGLPGGYGYTF. CDR3 nucleotide sequence: TGTGCCAGCTCGCCACCGGGACTCCCGGGGGGCTATGGCTACACCTTC.

This chain connects TRBV18 to TRBJ1-3, with a weak D call TRBD1 (5 bases). V was trimmed by 2 bases and J by 9 bases, leaving 8 bases between them. From germline, CDR1 is KGHSH and CDR2 LQKENI. This CDR3 region has 12 residues. The DNA for the CDR3 is TGTGCCAGCTCACCAGAGCAGGGCACCATATATTTT. Protein product: CASSPEQGTIYF.

This chain uses TRBV10-3 with TRBJ2-3, with TRBD1 identical over 7 bases. The CDR3 covers 15 residues. Germline-derived CDR1 and CDR2 are ENHRY and SYGVKD. Trimming removed 3 bases from V and 9 bases from J; junction bases left unmatched: 12. CDR3 sequence (DNA): TGTGCCATCAGTGACCCTAGCAGGGGGTCGGGAACGCAGTATTTT. Its translation: CAISDPSRGSGTQYF.